Listed here are 21 T cell receptor beta chains from one sample, sequenced in a study of blood T cell repertoires in COVID-19. Profiled with immunoSEQ multiplex PCR; TCRdb holds only in-frame clones, not every one. The sample contains just over 300,000 clones, around nine tenths of which appear only once. The sample comprised peripheral blood. The receptor source for this set is a woman in her twenties or thirties with COVID-19, enrolled during active disease.

The CDR3 sequence: CASSSRTGINSPLHF. CDR3 DNA: TGTGCCAGCAGCTCCCGGACAGGGATAAATTCACCCCTCCACTTT. V is TRBV9 and J is TRBJ1-6, with 8 nucleotides matching TRBD1. Germline V lookup: CDR1 SGDLS, CDR2 YYNGEE. The CDR3 has 15 residues. V shed 4 bases and J 7 bases; nucleotides not matched to a gene: 7.

The chain is built from TRBV28 and TRBJ2-3; D gene uncertain. The CDR3 consists of 11 residues. Between the trimmed V and J ends, which lost 8 bases and 3 bases, there was a span of 6 bases. Germline assignment: CDR1 MDHEN and CDR2 SYDVKM. CDR3 nucleotides: TGTGCCAGCGGGCTAACAGATACGCAGTATTTT. It encodes CASGLTDTQYF.

The chain uses TRBV4-2 and TRBJ1-4; D remains ambiguous. Germline-derived CDR1 and CDR2 are LGHNA and YNFKEQ. The length of the CDR3 is 12 residues. Trimming left V 3 bases short and J 7 bases short, with 6 bases between. CDR3 amino acids: CASSQSSEKLFF. In DNA, the CDR3 is TGTGCCAGCAGCCAGTCCAGTGAAAAACTGTTTTTT.

V is TRBV19 and J is TRBJ1-2; possible D gene TRBD1, 6 bases. This CDR3 is 13 amino acids long. From germline, CDR1 is LNHDA and CDR2 SQIVND (reference sequence). The V end was cut by 2 bases, the J end by 6 bases, with 10 bases between. The CDR3 sequence is CASSILYRDGYTF. As DNA, the CDR3 is TGTGCCAGTAGTATATTGTACAGGGATGGCTACACCTTC.

The genes are TRBV4-1 and TRBJ2-7, with TRBD1 matching 7 bases. V lost 5 bases to trimming and J lost 1 base; unmatched junction nucleotides: 8. The germline CDR1 and CDR2 sequences are MGHRA and YSYEKL. The CDR3 spans 15 residues. CDR3 DNA sequence: TGCGCCAGCAGCGCTCGACAGGGTAGTTCCTACGAGCAGTACTTC. Amino acids: CASSARQGSSYEQYF.

The chain recombines TRBV9 with TRBJ1-1; D is perhaps TRBD1 (6 bases). The CDR3 is 15 residues long. The V gene's germline CDR1 is SGDLS and CDR2 YYNGEE. V lost 0 bases and J lost 0, with 9 bases in between. This CDR3 reads CASSVEDSLNTEAFF. The CDR3 DNA is TGTGCCAGCAGCGTAGAGGACAGCCTGAACACTGAAGCTTTCTTT. The full variable domain, rest sourced from reference TRBV9 and TRBJ1-1, is DSGVTQTPKHLITATGQRVTLRCSPRSGDLSVYWYQQSLDQGLQFLIQYYNGEERAKGNILERFSAQQFPDLHSELNLSSLELGDSALYFCASSVEDSLNTEAFFGQGTRLTVV.

This clone appeared once. This chain connects TRBV2 to TRBJ2-3, with D perhaps TRBD1 (6 bases). Germline CDR1 and CDR2: SNHLY and FYNNEI. This CDR3 is built from 15 residues. Trimming removed 2 bases from V and 0 bases from J, with 9 bases in between. This CDR3 is CASSEQGKSTDTQYF. CDR3 sequence (DNA): TGTGCCAGCAGTGAACAGGGGAAAAGCACAGATACGCAGTATTTT. The full variable domain, in which reference TRBV2 and TRBJ2-3 provide the parts outside the CDR3, is EPEVTQTPSHQVTQMGQEVILRCVPISNHLYFYWYRQILGQKVEFLVSFYNNEISEKSEIFDDQFSVERPDGSNFTLKIRSTKLEDSAMYFCASSEQGKSTDTQYFGPGTRLTVL.

This clone was seen a few times. V gene TRBV11-2 combines with J gene TRBJ2-7, with D uncertain. The CDR3 sequence is 12 residues long. The V and J ends lost 5 bases and 5 bases respectively, with 10 bases between them. Germline CDR1 reads SGHAT; CDR2 reads FQNNGV. In nucleotides, the CDR3 is TGTGCCAGCAGCCTAAACTTCGACGAGCAGTACTTC. Residues: CASSLNFDEQYF.

J is TRBJ2-7 and V is TRBV4-1; TRBD1 is a possible D gene (5 bases). Per germline, CDR1 MGHRA and CDR2 YSYEKL. V was pared by 0 bases and J by 0 bases, with 9 bases between. There are 15 residues in the CDR3. DNA for the CDR3: TGCGCCAGCAGCCAAGATCCCCAGGGCTCCTACGAGCAGTACTTC. Its translation: CASSQDPQGSYEQYF.

The rearrangement joins TRBV28 to TRBJ1-3, with 10 nucleotides matching TRBD1. CDR3 length equals 16 residues. The V segment lost 6 bases and the J segment 2 bases; nucleotides outside the gene matches: 7. Germline values: CDR1 MDHEN, CDR2 SYDVKM. The DNA for the CDR3 is TGTGCCAGCAGCTCCCGTGGACAGGGGGCTGGAAACACCATATATTTT. Translating it yields CASSSRGQGAGNTIYF.

The V gene is TRBV19, the J gene TRBJ2-2, with 8 bases identical to TRBD2. V lost 6 bases to trimming and J lost 7 bases; unmatched junction nucleotides: 7. Germline V CDR1 and CDR2: LNHDA, SQIVND (reference sequence). The CDR3 covers 14 residues. The CDR3 region has the DNA TGTGCCAGTAGAGATAGCGGGGCGGGCGGGGAGCTGTTTTTT. Protein: CASRDSGAGGELFF. Full variable domain (outside the CDR3, taken from reference TRBV19 and TRBJ2-2): DGGITQSPKYLFRKEGQNVTLSCEQNLNHDAMYWYRQDPGQGLRLIYYSQIVNDFQKGDIAEGYSVSREKKESFPLTVTSAQKNPTAFYLCASRDSGAGGELFFGEGSRLTVL.

This chain links TRBV7-2 with TRBJ1-5; D remains unclear. With 1 base removed from V and 11 bases from J, the gap between germline ends came to 18 bases. This CDR3 region has 15 residues. Germline CDR1 is SGHTA and CDR2 is FQGNSA. CDR3 in DNA: TGTGCCAGCAGCTTAGACAGCGGGAGTCCTTTGGCCCAGCATTTT. It translates to CASSLDSGSPLAQHF.

The chain links TRBV11-2 to TRBJ1-6, with D possibly TRBD1 on 6 matching bases. V gave up 6 bases and J gave up 9 bases, with 18 bases separating them. CDR3 length: 15 amino acids. Germline values: CDR1 SGHAT, CDR2 FQNNGV. The CDR3 sequence: CASRRAGAIISPLHF. CDR3 coding DNA: TGTGCCAGCAGGAGGGCGGGGGCCATTATTTCACCCCTCCACTTT.

This sequence joins TRBV7-3 and TRBJ2-5; D may be TRBD2 (7 bases). Germline V lookup: CDR1 SGHTA, CDR2 FQGTGA. CDR3 length: 14 amino acids. The V end lost 5 bases, the J end lost 5 bases, and 15 bases lay between the germline ends. This chain's CDR3 is CASSKGGRSETQYF. The CDR3 DNA sequence: TGTGCCAGCAGCAAGGGGGGGCGGAGCGAGACCCAGTACTTC.

On this clone itself: This same CDR3 is encoded by further DNA sequences in the sample. The gene calls are TRBV18 and TRBJ2-7, with a tentative D call TRBD2 (6 bases). Trimming left V 3 bases short and J 4 bases short, with 7 bases between. The CDR3 length is 12 residues. CDR1 KGHSH and CDR2 LQKENI come from the germline V gene. The CDR3 coding sequence is TGTGCCAGCTCACCCGGGGGATACGAGCAGTACGTC. The encoded protein is CASSPGGYEQYV.

The rearrangement uses TRBV24-1 and TRBJ1-2; D is possibly TRBD1 (5 bases). This CDR3 has 16 residues. Germline V CDR1 and CDR2: KGHDR, SFDVKD. Trimming left V 4 bases short and J 4 bases short, with 18 bases between. The CDR3 DNA is TGTGCCACCAGTGAGGGGGACTCCGGGAGGAGCTATGGCTACACCTTC. Protein product: CATSEGDSGRSYGYTF.

This clone is a singleton in its sample. This chain links TRBV4-1 with TRBJ1-6; TRBD1 aligns across 7 bases. V shed 3 bases and J 6 bases; nucleotides not matched to a gene: 2. Germline V gene data show CDR1 as MGHRA and CDR2 as YSYEKL. The CDR3 is made up of 14 amino acids. In nucleotides, the CDR3 is TGCGCCAGCAGCCAGGGGACAGCTAATTCACCCCTCCACTTT. It is translated as CASSQGTANSPLHF.

The chain joins TRBV3-1 (or the pseudogene TRBV3-2) to TRBJ1-4; D might be TRBD1 (5 bases). The CDR3 totals 18 residues. The germline CDR1 and CDR2 sequences are LGHDT and YNNKEL (reference sequence). Trimming took off 0 bases at V and 0 bases at J, with 14 bases between the two ends. The CDR3 here is CASSQDWETGPTNEKLFF. CDR3 DNA: TGTGCCAGCAGCCAAGATTGGGAAACAGGTCCAACTAATGAAAAACTGTTTTTT.

The chain uses TRBV9 and TRBJ1-6, with D hard to call. V was trimmed by 1 base and J by 5 bases, leaving 4 bases between them. This CDR3 is built from 13 residues. Germline loops: CDR1 SGDLS, CDR2 YYNGEE. In DNA form, the CDR3 reads TGTGCCAGCAGCGTAACGGATAATTCACCCCTCCACTTT. Translated: CASSVTDNSPLHF.

This clone was counted a single time. The V gene is TRBV19, the J gene TRBJ1-5; TRBD1 is a possible D gene (5 bases). The CDR3 totals 13 residues. V was cut by 7 bases and J by 6 bases, with 13 bases left in between. Germline lookup yields CDR1 LNHDA and CDR2 SQIVND (reference sequence). CDR3: CASNQGHVQPQHF. Here the CDR3 DNA reads TGTGCCAGTAATCAGGGCCATGTTCAGCCCCAGCATTTT.

The rearrangement joins TRBV4-1 to TRBJ1-1, with 7 nucleotides matching TRBD1. This CDR3 spans 16 amino acids. J lost 0 bases, V lost 1 base, and 5 bases had no gene match. Germline V gene sequence: CDR1 MGHRA, CDR2 YSYEKL. The CDR3 here is CASSQGPTGVNTEAFF. DNA for the CDR3: TGCGCCAGCAGCCAAGGCCCCACAGGGGTGAACACTGAAGCTTTCTTT.